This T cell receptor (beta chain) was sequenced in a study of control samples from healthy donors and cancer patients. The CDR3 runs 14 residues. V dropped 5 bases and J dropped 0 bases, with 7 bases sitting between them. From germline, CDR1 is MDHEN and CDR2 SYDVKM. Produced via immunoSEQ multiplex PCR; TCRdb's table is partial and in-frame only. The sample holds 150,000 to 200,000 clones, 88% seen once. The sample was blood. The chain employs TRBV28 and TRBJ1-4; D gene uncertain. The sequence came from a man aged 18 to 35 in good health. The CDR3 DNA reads TGTGCCAGCAGTCTCCCCTCAACTAATGAAAAACTGTTTTTT. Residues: CASSLPSTNEKLFF.